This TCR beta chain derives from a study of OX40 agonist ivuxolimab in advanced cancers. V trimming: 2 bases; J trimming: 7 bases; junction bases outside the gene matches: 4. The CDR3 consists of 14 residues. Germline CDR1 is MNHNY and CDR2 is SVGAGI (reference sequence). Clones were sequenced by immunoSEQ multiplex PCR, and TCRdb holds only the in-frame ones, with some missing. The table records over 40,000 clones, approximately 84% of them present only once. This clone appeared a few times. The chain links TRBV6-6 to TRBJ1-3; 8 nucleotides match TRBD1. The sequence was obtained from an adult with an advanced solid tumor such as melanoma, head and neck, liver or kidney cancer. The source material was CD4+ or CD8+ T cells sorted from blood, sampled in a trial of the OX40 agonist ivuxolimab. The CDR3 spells CASSYGQGGNTIYF. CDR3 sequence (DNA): TGTGCCAGCAGTTACGGACAGGGAGGGAACACCATATATTTT.